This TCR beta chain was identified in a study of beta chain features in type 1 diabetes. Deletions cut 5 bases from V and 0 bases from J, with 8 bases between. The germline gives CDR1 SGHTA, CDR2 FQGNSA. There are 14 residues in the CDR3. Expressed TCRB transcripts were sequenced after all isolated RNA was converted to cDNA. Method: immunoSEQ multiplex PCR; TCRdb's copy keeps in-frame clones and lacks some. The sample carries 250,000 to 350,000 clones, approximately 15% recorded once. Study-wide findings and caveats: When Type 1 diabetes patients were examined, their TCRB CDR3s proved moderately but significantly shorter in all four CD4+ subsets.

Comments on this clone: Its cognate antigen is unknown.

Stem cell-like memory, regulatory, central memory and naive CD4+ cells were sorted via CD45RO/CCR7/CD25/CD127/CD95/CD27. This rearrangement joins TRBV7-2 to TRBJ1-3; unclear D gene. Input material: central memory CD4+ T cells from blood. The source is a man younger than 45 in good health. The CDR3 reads CASSLIGSGNTIYF. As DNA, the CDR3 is TGTGCCAGCAGCCTCATAGGCTCTGGAAACACCATATATTTT.